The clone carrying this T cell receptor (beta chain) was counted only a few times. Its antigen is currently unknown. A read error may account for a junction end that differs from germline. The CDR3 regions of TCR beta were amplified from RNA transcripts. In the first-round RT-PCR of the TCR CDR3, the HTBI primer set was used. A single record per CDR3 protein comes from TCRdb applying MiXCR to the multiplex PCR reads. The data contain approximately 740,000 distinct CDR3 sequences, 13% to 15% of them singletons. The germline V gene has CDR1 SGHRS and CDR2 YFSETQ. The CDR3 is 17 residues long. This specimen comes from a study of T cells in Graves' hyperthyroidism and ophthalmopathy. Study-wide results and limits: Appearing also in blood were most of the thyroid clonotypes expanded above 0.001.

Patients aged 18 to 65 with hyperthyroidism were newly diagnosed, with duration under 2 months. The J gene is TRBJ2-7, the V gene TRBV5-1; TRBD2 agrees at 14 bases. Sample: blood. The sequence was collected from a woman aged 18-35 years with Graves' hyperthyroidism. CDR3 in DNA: TGCGCCAACAGCTTGACTAGCGGGAGGGTGAACCACTACGAGCAGTACTTC. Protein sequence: CANSLTSGRVNHYEQYF. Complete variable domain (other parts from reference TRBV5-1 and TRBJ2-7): KAGVTQTPRYLIKTRGQQVTLSCSPISGHRSVSWYQQTPGQGLQFLFEYFSETQRNKGNFPGRFSGRQFSNSRSEMNVSTLELGDSALYLCANSLTSGRVNHYEQYFGPGTRLTVT.